These T cell receptor beta chains were read from a single sample in a study of T cells in Graves' hyperthyroidism and ophthalmopathy. Using its own MiXCR run on the multiplex PCR reads, TCRdb lists one record per CDR3 protein. The profile shows about 640,000 distinct CDR3 sequences, 20% of them singletons. Sequenced material: blood. Receptor source: a man under 40 with Graves' ophthalmopathy. The CDR3 runs from the conserved cysteine through the conserved F or W. The D gene is left open where the match is weak. Not every row has a clone size; where given, it reads once, few, many or a size class.

TGTGCCAGCAGCGTAGCCGGACTAGCGGGAGCCGGGGAGCTGTTTTTT | CASSVAGLAGAGELFF | TRBJ2-2 | NA | TRBV9 | TRBD2
TGTGCCAGTTGCTTGGGGACAGGGGCAAGTACGCAGTATTTT | CASCLGTGASTQYF | TRBJ2-3 | NA | TRBV2 | TRBD1
TGCGCCAGCAGCCAAATAATTCAGGGGTCTGAAGCTTTCTTT | CASSQIIQGSEAFF | TRBJ1-1 | NA | TRBV5-1 | NA
TGTGCCAGCAGTGAACTAGCGGGAGGGGGCCTCCAAGAGACCCAGTACTTC | CASSELAGGGLQETQYF | TRBJ2-5 | NA | TRBV6-1 | TRBD2
TGTGCCAGCAGCTTAGGGGCCCTCGAGCCCCTGGATGGCTACACCTTC | CASSLGALEPLDGYTF | TRBJ1-2 | few | TRBV5-6 | NA
TGCAGTGCTAGAGATAAAGGGCTAGCGGGAGGGCGGAATGAGCAGTTCTTC | CSARDKGLAGGRNEQFF | TRBJ2-1 | NA | TRBV20-1 | TRBD2
TGCGCCAGCGCGGGGGGCTATAACAATGAGCAGTTCTTC | CASAGGYNNEQFF | TRBJ2-1 | many | TRBV5-1 | TRBD2
TGTGCCAGCGGAGTCCTCGGGGACACCGGGGAGCTGTTTTTT | CASGVLGDTGELFF | TRBJ2-2 | NA | TRBV28 | NA
TGTGCCAGCTCACCAGGCTACGTAACCGGGGAGCTGTTTTTT | CASSPGYVTGELFF | TRBJ2-2 | many | TRBV18 | NA
TGTGCCAGCAGCTTAGCTCAAGCGGGAGGATCTTGGGGGCAGTATTTT | CASSLAQAGGSWGQYF | TRBJ2-3 | many | TRBV7-2 | TRBD2
TGTGCCAGCAGATTAGCGGGAGGCCATCACGGGGAGCTGTTTTTT | CASRLAGGHHGELFF | TRBJ2-2 | NA | TRBV6-5 | TRBD2
TGTGCCACACGCAGGGAGCAGTTCTTC | CATRREQFF | TRBJ2-1 | NA | TRBV12-5 | NA
TGTGCCAGCAGTTCCGGGGTTACAGAGCAGTTCTTC | CASSSGVTEQFF | TRBJ2-1 | few | TRBV6-1 | NA
TGTGCCAGCAGTCCGTACACGGATGAGACCCAGTACTTC | CASSPYTDETQYF | TRBJ2-5 | NA | TRBV28 | NA
TGTGCCAGCGCCGAGGGGTTCCGGGCCCAGTACTTC | CASAEGFRAQYF | TRBJ2-5 | few | TRBV6-1 | NA
TGTGCCAGCAGTTTAAGCGGTAGAGGGAATCCCTACGAGCAGTACTTC | CASSLSGRGNPYEQYF | TRBJ2-7 | few | TRBV28 | NA
TGTGCCACCAGCCCAATAGGCGCGGGAAATGAGCAGTTCTTC | CATSPIGAGNEQFF | TRBJ2-1 | few | TRBV10-3 | NA
TGCAGTGCTAGAGGGGGCCTGAGGGAGACCCAGTACTTC | CSARGGLRETQYF | TRBJ2-5 | few | TRBV20-1 | NA
TGCAGTGCTACAGCGGGAGAAACCTACGAGCAGTACTTC | CSATAGETYEQYF | TRBJ2-7 | few | TRBV20-1 | TRBD2
TGTGCCAGCACTCCGGGACAGTCGAACACTGAAGCTTTCTTT | CASTPGQSNTEAFF | TRBJ1-1 | many | TRBV7-9 | TRBD1
TGTGCCAGCAGCCCAGGACAGTTCGGTGGCTACACCTTC | CASSPGQFGGYTF | TRBJ1-2 | many | TRBV11-2 | NA
TGTGCCAGCAGCCAAGACAGGGGGTTCTCTGGGGCCAACGTCCTGACTTTC | CASSQDRGFSGANVLTF | TRBJ2-6 | NA | TRBV14 | TRBD1
TGCAGTGCTAGAATACCCTCCATTGGCAATCAGCCCCAGCATTTT | CSARIPSIGNQPQHF | TRBJ1-5 | NA | TRBV20-1 | NA
TGTGCCAGCAGCCGAGGGAAGAACGAGCAGTACTTC | CASSRGKNEQYF | TRBJ2-7 | many | TRBV3-1 | NA
TGTGCCTGGAGAAGACAGGGCCTAAAAGAAGCTTTCTTT | CAWRRQGLKEAFF | TRBJ1-1 | many | TRBV30 | TRBD1
TGTGCCAGCAGCTATACAGGGGGTGAGCAGTTCTTC | CASSYTGGEQFF | TRBJ2-1 | NA | TRBV11-1 | TRBD1
TGTGCCAGCAGTTTAGTCCGACAGGGGCCTAACTTC | CASSLVRQGPNF | TRBJ2-5 | many | TRBV12-3/TRBV12-4 | TRBD1
TGTGCCAGCAGTTTCGTCATGAATGAGCAGTTCTTC | CASSFVMNEQFF | TRBJ2-1 | few | TRBV28 | NA
TGCGCCAGCAGCTTGGCCGTGGGTGAAGGTGGCTACACCTTC | CASSLAVGEGGYTF | TRBJ1-2 | NA | TRBV5-1 | NA
TGTGCCAGCAGTTTAGGGACAGTCACCGGGGAGCTGTTTTTT | CASSLGTVTGELFF | TRBJ2-2 | NA | TRBV27 | TRBD1
TGTGCCAGCAGTTTTCCTGACAGCAGCGCCGGGGAGCTGTTTTTT | CASSFPDSSAGELFF | TRBJ2-2 | NA | TRBV28 | NA
TGTGCCAGCAGTCCCTACGGCTCCTACGAGCAGTACTTC | CASSPYGSYEQYF | TRBJ2-7 | NA | TRBV6-1 | NA
TGTGCCAGCAGTTGGGGGGACGGCGAGCAGTACTTC | CASSWGDGEQYF | TRBJ2-7 | many | TRBV12-3/TRBV12-4 | NA
TGTGCCAGTAGTAGCTCAGATCCCTCCATCTCACCCCTCCACTTT | CASSSSDPSISPLHF | TRBJ1-6 | NA | TRBV19 | NA
TGTGCCTGGAGTGTAAGGTGGCGGGGGTACCAAGAGACCCAGTACTTC | CAWSVRWRGYQETQYF | TRBJ2-5 | few | TRBV30 | TRBD2
TGTGCCAGCAGCTCCGTAAAGAGGGGACTCCAAGAGACCCAGTACTTC | CASSSVKRGLQETQYF | TRBJ2-5 | many | TRBV11-2 | NA
TGTGCCTGGAGCCCCTTCCCGGGGGAGCTGTTTTTT | CAWSPFPGELFF | TRBJ2-2 | NA | TRBV30 | NA
TGTGCCATCAGTGAACTAGCGGGAGGGCGGGAGACCCAGTACTTC | CAISELAGGRETQYF | TRBJ2-5 | NA | TRBV10-3 | TRBD2
TGTGCCAGCAGCTCAGGAAGGGCAGGGAACTACGAGCAGTACTTC | CASSSGRAGNYEQYF | TRBJ2-7 | NA | TRBV11-2 | NA
TGTGCCAGCAGCCAAGGGTATTTTGGGAGCTCCTACAATGAGCAGTTCTTC | CASSQGYFGSSYNEQFF | TRBJ2-1 | NA | TRBV14 | NA
TGTGCCAGCAGCCTGACTCAGGTCAACACTGAAGCTTTCTTT | CASSLTQVNTEAFF | TRBJ1-1 | many | TRBV12-3/TRBV12-4 | NA
TGTGCCAGCAGCCATAGCGGGAGGACGGATACGCAGTATTTT | CASSHSGRTDTQYF | TRBJ2-3 | NA | TRBV11-2 | TRBD2
TGCGCCAGCAGTGAGGACATATCCTATGGCTACACCTTC | CASSEDISYGYTF | TRBJ1-2 | few | TRBV10-2 | NA
TGCAGTGGTAGCGGGAGGCTAAACAATGAGCAGTTCTTC | CSGSGRLNNEQFF | TRBJ2-1 | few | TRBV20-1 | TRBD2
TGTGCCAGCAGTTGGAGGGGGAGGCCTCTTTCCTACGAGCAGTACTTC | CASSWRGRPLSYEQYF | TRBJ2-7 | NA | TRBV6-5 | NA
TGTGCCAGTAGTATCGGAGTAAGCTCCTACAATGAGCAGTTCTTC | CASSIGVSSYNEQFF | TRBJ2-1 | NA | TRBV19 | NA
TGTGCCAGCAGTTCATTGGGACTAGCGGGAGTTACGGGTGAGCAGTTCTTC | CASSSLGLAGVTGEQFF | TRBJ2-1 | NA | TRBV27 | TRBD2
TGCGCCAGCAGTGAAGCCCACACTAGTATCGGCGAGCAGTACTTC | CASSEAHTSIGEQYF | TRBJ2-7 | NA | TRBV10-1 | NA
TGTGCCAGCAGTTCCCAAGGGCTAGCGGGGACCTACGAGCAGTACTTC | CASSSQGLAGTYEQYF | TRBJ2-7 | NA | TRBV13 | TRBD2
TGCGCCAGCAGCCTACAAGTTAAGGGCGGCTCCTACGAGCAGTACTTC | CASSLQVKGGSYEQYF | TRBJ2-7 | NA | TRBV4-1 | NA
TGTGCCAGCAGTTTTCAGGGGCGGGGTAAAGCTTTCTTT | CASSFQGRGKAFF | TRBJ1-1 | many | TRBV12-3/TRBV12-4 | NA
TGCGCCAGCAGCTTCTCTGACACGTCGAACACCGGGGAGCTGTTTTTT | CASSFSDTSNTGELFF | TRBJ2-2 | few | TRBV5-1 | NA
TGTGCCTGGAGTGTTGGGGACAGGGGGCTGGTTGAGCAGTTCTTC | CAWSVGDRGLVEQFF | TRBJ2-1 | many | TRBV30 | TRBD1
TGTGCCAGCAGTTCGGGCAGCTCGAAACGGGAAGCTTTCTTT | CASSSGSSKREAFF | TRBJ1-1 | many | TRBV28 | NA